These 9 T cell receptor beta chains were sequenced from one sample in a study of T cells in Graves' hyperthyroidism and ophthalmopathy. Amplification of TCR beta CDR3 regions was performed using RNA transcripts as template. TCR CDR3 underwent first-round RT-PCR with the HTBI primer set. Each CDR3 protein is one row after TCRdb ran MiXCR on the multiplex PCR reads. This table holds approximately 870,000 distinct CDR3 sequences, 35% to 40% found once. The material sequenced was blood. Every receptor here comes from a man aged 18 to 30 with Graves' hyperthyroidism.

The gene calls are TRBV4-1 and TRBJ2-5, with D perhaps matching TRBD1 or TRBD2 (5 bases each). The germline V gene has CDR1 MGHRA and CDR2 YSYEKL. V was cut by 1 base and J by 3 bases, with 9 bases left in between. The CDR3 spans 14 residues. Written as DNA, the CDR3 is TGCGCCAGCAGCCAAGTGGTGGGGGAAGAGACCCAGTACTTC. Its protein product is CASSQVVGEETQYF.

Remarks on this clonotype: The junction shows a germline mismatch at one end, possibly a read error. The CDR3 sequence is CAGSQVLGNSPLHF. The CDR3 DNA is TGCGCCGGCAGCCAAGTCTTGGGGAATTCACCCCTCCACTTT. The chain employs TRBV4-3 and TRBJ1-6; no definite D call. This CDR3 has 14 residues. Looked up from germline, CDR1 is LGHNA and CDR2 is YSLEER.

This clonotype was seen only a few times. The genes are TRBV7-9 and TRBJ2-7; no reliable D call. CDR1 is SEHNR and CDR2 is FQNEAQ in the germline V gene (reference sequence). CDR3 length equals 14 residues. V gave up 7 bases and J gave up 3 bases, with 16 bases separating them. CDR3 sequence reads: CASTSVESYYEQYF. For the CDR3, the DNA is TGTGCCAGCACCTCCGTTGAAAGCTACTACGAGCAGTACTTC.

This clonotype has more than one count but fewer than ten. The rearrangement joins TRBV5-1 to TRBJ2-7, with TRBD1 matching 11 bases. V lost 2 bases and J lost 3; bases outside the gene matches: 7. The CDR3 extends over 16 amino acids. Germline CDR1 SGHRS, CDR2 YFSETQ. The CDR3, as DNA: TGCGCCAGCAGCTTTGCCACCGGGACAGGGGGCTACGAGCAGTACTTC. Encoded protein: CASSFATGTGGYEQYF.

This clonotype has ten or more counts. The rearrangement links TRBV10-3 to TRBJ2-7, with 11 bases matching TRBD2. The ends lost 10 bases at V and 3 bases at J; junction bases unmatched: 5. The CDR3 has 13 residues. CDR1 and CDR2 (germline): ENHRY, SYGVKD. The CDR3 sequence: CATGTSGNYEQYF. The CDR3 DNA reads TGTGCCACAGGGACTAGCGGAAACTACGAGCAGTACTTC.

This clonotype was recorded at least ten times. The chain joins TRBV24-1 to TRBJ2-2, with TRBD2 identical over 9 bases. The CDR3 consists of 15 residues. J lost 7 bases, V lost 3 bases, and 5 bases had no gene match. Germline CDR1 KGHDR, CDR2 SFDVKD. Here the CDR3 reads CATSDPRGGGGELFF. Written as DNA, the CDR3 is TGTGCCACCAGTGATCCGCGGGGGGGCGGCGGGGAGCTGTTTTTT.

CDR3 loop: CASSLWSGGARYEQYF. The CDR3 nucleotides read TGTGCCAGCAGCTTATGGTCTGGCGGGGCCCGCTACGAGCAGTACTTC. The rearrangement uses TRBV2 and TRBJ2-7, with a tentative D call TRBD2 (6 bases). Germline CDR1 and CDR2: SNHLY and FYNNEI. The CDR3 contains 16 residues. Trimming took off 6 bases at V and 3 bases at J, with 21 bases between the two ends.

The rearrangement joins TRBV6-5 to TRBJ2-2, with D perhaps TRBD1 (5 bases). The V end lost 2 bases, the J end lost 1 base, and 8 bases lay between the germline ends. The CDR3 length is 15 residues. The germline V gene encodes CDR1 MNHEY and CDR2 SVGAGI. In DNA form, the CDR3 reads TGTGCCAGCAGTTACGCCCAGGGGAACACCGGGGAGCTGTTTTTT. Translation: CASSYAQGNTGELFF.

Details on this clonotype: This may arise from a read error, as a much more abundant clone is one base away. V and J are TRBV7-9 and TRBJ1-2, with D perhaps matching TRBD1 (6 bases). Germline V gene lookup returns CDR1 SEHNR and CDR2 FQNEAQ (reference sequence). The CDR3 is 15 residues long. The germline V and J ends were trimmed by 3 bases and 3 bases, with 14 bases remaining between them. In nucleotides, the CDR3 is TGTGCCAGCAGCTTTGGTGGGGGCCGTGACTATGGCTACACCTTC. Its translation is CASSFGGGRDYGYTF.